This TCR beta chain came from a study of T cell changes during pregnancy in multiple sclerosis. Here immunoSEQ multiplex PCR was the method, and the copy in TCRdb shows in-frame clones only, minus some. The sample records around 65,000 clones, over 75% being singletons. The CDR3 has 17 amino acids. The sequenced sample was peripheral blood, obtained in the first trimester of pregnancy. The chain carries TRBV1 and TRBJ2-3; no DNA check was done on the table's D call, TRBD2. TRBV1 is tagged as a pseudogene. The TCR comes from a female donor with multiple sclerosis, enrolled in a pregnancy study. CDR3 sequence: CTSSQLAGLYSTDTQYF. CDR3 DNA sequence: TGCACCAGCAGCCAACTTGCGGGGCTTTATAGCACAGATACGCAGTATTTT.